This T cell receptor (beta chain) was captured by sequencing in a study of immune heterogeneity within non-small cell lung tumors. Study-level background: A few squamous cell carcinomas, around 9 non-squamous carcinomas and 1 not otherwise specified made up the tumors. Broader study findings: T-cell clonality in a given local region correlated moderately yet significantly with the local tumor mutational burden (R approximately 0.33). Recurring identical dominant CDR3 beta clonotypes were observed across tumor sites within a patient, together with site-unique high-frequency clones.

This clonotype has only one observation. What it recognizes is unknown. A junction end diverges from the germline sequence, so it may reflect a read error. Germline V gene sequence: CDR1 SSHAT, CDR2 FNYEAQ (reference sequence). The CDR3 length is 15 residues. It was with 32 V and 13 J primers that multiplex PCR amplified TCR beta CDR3. MiXCR was run by TCRdb on the multiplex PCR reads, yielding one entry per CDR3 protein. The top ten clones hold roughly 8.7% of a sample with fewer than 12,000 distinct CDR3 sequences, 25% to 30% of them seen once. Per sample, approximately 600 ng of bulk tumor genomic DNA was the template used. Far-apart biopsies, several per primary tumor, were taken during surgery. Their non-small cell lung cancer was newly diagnosed and untreated, and the patients underwent curative surgery.

The TCR was taken from a woman in her fifties or sixties with non-small cell lung cancer. The sample comprised lung tumor tissue. This rearrangement joins TRBV7-7 to TRBJ1-1, with D possibly being TRBD1 (6 bases). In DNA, the CDR3 is TGTGCTAGCAGCTTAGGCCCCGGGACAAATTTTGAAGCTTTCTTT. It yields the protein CASSLGPGTNFEAFF. Filled out from reference TRBV7-7 and TRBJ1-1, the complete variable domain reads GAGVSQSPRYKVTKRGQDVTLRCDPISSHATLYWYQQALGQGPEFLTYFNYEAQPDKSGLPSDRFSAERPEGSISTLTIQRTEQRDSAMYRCASSLGPGTNFEAFFGQGTRLTVV.